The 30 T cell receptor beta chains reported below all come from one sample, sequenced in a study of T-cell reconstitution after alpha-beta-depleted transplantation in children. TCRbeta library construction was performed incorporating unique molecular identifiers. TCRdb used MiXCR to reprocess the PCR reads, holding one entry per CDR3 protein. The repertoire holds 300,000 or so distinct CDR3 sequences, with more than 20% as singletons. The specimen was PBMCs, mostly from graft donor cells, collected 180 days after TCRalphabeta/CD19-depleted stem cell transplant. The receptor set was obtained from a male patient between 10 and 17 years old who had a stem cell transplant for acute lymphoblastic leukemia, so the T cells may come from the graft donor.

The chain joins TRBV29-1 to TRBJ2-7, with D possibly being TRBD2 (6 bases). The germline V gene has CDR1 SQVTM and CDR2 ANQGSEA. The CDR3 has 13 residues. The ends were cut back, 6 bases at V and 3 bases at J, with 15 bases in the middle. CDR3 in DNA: TGCAGCGTGGGGTCAGGTAGCGGCTACGAGCAGTACTTC. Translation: CSVGSGSGYEQYF.

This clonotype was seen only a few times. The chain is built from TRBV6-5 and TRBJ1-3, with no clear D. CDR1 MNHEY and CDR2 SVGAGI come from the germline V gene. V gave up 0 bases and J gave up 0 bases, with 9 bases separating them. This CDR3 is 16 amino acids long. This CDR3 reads CASSYSRYLSGNTIYF. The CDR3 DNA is TGTGCCAGCAGTTACTCGAGGTATCTCTCTGGAAACACCATATATTTT.

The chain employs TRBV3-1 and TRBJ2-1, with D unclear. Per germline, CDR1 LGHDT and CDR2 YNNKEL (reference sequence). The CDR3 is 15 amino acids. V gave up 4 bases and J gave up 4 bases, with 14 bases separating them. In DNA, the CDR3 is TGTGCCAGCAGCCCCCGTGTAGAAGGATACAATGAGCAGTTCTTC. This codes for CASSPRVEGYNEQFF.

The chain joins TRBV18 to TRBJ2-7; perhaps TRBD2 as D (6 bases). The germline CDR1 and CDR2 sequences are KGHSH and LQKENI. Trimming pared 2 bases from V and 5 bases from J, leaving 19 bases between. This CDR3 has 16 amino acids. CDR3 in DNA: TGTGCCAGCTCACCAAGAAGGGCGGGAACTAGCCACGAGCAGTACTTC. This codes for CASSPRRAGTSHEQYF.

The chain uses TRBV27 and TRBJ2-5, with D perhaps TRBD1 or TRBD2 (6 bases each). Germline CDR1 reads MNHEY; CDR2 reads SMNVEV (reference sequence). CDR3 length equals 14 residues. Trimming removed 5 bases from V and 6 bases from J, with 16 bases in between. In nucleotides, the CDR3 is TGTGCCAGCAGTCCCCAGGGGAGGCCGAAGACCCAGTACTTC. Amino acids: CASSPQGRPKTQYF.

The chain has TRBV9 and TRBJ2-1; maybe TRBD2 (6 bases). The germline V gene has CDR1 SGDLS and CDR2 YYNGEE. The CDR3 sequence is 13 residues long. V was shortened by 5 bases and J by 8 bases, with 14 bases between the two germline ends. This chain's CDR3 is CASREGSNDEQFF. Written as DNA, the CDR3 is TGTGCCAGCAGGGAGGGGTCGAACGATGAGCAGTTCTTC.

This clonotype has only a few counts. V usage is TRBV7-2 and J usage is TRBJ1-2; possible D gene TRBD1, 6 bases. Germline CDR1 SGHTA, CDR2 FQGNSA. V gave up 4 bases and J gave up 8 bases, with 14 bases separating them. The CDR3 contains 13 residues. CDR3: CASSSTGTQGYTF. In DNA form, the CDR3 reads TGTGCCAGCAGCTCCACAGGGACACAAGGCTACACCTTC. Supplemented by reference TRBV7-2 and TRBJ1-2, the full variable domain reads GAGVSQSPSNKVTEKGKDVELRCDPISGHTALYWYRQSLGQGLEFLIYFQGNSAPDKSGLPSDRFSAERTGGSVSTLTIQRTQQEDSAVYLCASSSTGTQGYTFGSGTRLTVV.

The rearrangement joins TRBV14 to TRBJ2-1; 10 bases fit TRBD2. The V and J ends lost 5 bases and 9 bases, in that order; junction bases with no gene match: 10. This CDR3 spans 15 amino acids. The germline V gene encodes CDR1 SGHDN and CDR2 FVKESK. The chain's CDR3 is CASSSSGRGMGEQFF. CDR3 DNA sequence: TGTGCCAGCAGCTCTAGCGGGAGAGGGATGGGTGAGCAGTTCTTC.

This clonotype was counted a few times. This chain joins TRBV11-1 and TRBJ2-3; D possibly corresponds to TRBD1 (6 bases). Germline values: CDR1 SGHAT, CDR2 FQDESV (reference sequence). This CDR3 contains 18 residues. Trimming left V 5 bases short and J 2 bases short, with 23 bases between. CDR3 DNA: TGTGCCAGCAGCCTACAACCGGGACACAAAGGACCCACAGATACGCAGTATTTT. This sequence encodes CASSLQPGHKGPTDTQYF.

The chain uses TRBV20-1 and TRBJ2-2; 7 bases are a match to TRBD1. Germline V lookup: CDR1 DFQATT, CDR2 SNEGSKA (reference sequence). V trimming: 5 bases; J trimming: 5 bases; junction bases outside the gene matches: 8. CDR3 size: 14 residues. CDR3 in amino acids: CSAPRGQRTGELFF. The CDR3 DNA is TGCAGTGCTCCTAGGGGACAGCGTACCGGGGAGCTGTTTTTT.

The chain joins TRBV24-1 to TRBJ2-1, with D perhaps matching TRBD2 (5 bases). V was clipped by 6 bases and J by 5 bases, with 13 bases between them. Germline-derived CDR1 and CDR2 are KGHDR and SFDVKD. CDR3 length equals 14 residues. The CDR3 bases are TGTGCCACCAGTTTCAGCAGCGGCGACAATGAGCAGTTCTTC. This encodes CATSFSSGDNEQFF.

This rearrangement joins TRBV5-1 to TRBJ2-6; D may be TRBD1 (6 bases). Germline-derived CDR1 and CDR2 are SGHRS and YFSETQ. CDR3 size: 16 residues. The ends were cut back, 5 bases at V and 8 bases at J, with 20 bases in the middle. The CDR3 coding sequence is TGCGCCAGCAGGCCTAACAGGGTCATACTAACCAACGTCCTGACTTTC. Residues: CASRPNRVILTNVLTF.

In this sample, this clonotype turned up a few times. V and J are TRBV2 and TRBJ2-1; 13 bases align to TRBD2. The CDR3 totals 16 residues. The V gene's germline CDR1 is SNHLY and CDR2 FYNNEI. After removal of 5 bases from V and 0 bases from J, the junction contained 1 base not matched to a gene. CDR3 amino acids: CASSWTSGGSYNEQFF. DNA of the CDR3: TGTGCCAGCAGTTGGACTAGCGGGGGCTCCTACAATGAGCAGTTCTTC.

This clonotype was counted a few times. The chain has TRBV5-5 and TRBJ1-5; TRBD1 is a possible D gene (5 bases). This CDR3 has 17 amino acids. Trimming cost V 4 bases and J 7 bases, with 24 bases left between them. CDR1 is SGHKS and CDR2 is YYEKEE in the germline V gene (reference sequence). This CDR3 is CASSPDAQRGLGQPQHF. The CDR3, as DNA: TGTGCCAGCAGCCCCGACGCTCAGAGGGGTCTGGGACAGCCCCAGCATTTT.

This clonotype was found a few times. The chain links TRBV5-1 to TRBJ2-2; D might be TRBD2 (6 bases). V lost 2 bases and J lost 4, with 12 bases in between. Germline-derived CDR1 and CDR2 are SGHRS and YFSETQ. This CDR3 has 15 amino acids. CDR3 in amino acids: CASSFGGPTTGELFF. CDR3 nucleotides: TGCGCCAGCAGCTTCGGGGGACCGACCACCGGGGAGCTGTTTTTT.

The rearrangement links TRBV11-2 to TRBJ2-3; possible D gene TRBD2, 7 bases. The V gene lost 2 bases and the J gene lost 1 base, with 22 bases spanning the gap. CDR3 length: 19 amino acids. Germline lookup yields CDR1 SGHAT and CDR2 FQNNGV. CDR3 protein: CASSLHPRGGTYRTDTQYF. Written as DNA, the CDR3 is TGTGCCAGCAGCTTACACCCAAGGGGAGGGACATACCGCACAGATACGCAGTATTTT.

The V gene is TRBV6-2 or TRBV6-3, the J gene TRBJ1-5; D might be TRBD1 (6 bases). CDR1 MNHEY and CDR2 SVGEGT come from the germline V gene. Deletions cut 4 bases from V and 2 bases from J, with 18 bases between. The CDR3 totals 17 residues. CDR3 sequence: CASSFPKTGWGNQPQHF. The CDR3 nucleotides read TGTGCCAGCAGTTTTCCGAAGACAGGATGGGGCAATCAGCCCCAGCATTTT.

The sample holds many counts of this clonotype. As DNA, the CDR3 is TGCGCCAGCAGCTTGGAGGTCCGGACAGAAGCCTATGGCTACACCTTC. Translation: CASSLEVRTEAYGYTF. This sequence joins TRBV5-1 and TRBJ1-2; possible D gene TRBD1, 6 bases. Germline-derived CDR1 and CDR2 are SGHRS and YFSETQ. This CDR3 spans 16 amino acids. V lost 0 bases to trimming and J lost 4 bases, with 16 bases between them.

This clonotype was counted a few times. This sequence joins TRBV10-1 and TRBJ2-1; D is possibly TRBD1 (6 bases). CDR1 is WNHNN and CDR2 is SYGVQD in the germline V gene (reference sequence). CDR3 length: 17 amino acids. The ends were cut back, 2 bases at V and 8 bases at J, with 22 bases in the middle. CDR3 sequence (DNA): TGCGCCAGCAGTGAGCCACCAGGGCCAGGGGAGACGCATGAGCAGTTCTTC. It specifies CASSEPPGPGETHEQFF.

CDR3 sequence: CASSEFPSGKSGNEQFF. CDR3 bases: TGTGCCAGCAGTGAATTCCCTAGCGGGAAATCCGGCAATGAGCAGTTCTTC. The chain recombines TRBV2 with TRBJ2-1, with 9 bases aligning to TRBD2. CDR1 is SNHLY, CDR2 FYNNEI, per germline. The CDR3 is 17 amino acids. With V trimmed by 2 bases and J by 6 bases, 11 bases remained unmatched.

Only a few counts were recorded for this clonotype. For the CDR3, the DNA is TGTGCCAGCAGCGTAGAGAGCGGAGGGACCGGGGAGCTGTTTTTT. Its translation: CASSVESGGTGELFF. V gene TRBV9 combines with J gene TRBJ2-2, with a tentative D call TRBD2 (6 bases). The ends were cut back, 0 bases at V and 5 bases at J, with 11 bases in the middle. The CDR3 sequence is 15 residues long. Per the germline V gene, CDR1 is SGDLS and CDR2 is YYNGEE.

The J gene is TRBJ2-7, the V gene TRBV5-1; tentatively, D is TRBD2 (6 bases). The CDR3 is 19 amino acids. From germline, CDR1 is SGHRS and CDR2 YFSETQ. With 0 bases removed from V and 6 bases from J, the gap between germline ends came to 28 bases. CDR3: CASSLGPPGASGGPGEQYF. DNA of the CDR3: TGCGCCAGCAGCTTGGGACCCCCCGGAGCATCCGGAGGGCCGGGCGAGCAGTACTTC.

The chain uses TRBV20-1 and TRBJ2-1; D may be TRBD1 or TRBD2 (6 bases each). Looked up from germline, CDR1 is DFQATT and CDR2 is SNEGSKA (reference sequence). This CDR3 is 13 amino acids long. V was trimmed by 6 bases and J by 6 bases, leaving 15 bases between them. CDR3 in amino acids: CSAGRLGGNEQFF. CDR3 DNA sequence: TGCAGTGCGGGGAGACTAGGGGGCAATGAGCAGTTCTTC.

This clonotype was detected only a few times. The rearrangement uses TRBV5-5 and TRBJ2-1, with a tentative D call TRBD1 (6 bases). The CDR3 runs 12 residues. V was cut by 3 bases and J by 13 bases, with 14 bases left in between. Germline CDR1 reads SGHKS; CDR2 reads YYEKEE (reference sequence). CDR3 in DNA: TGTGCCAGCAGCTCCCGACAGGATCCTCAGTTCTTC. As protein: CASSSRQDPQFF. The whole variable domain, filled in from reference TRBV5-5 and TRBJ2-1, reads DAGVTQSPTHLIKTRGQQVTLRCSPISGHKSVSWYQQVLGQGPQFIFQYYEKEERGRGNFPDRFSARQFPNYSSELNVNALLLGDSALYLCASSSRQDPQFFGPGTRLTVL.

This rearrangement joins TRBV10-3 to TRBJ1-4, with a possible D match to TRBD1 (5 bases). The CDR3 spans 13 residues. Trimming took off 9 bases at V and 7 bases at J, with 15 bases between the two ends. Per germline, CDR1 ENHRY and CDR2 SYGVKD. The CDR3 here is CAIGFGAGEKLFF. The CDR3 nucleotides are TGTGCCATTGGATTCGGGGCGGGTGAAAAACTGTTTTTT.

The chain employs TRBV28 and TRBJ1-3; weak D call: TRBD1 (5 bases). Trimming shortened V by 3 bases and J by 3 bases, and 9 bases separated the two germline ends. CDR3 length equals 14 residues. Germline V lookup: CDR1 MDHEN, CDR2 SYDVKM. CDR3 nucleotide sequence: TGTGCCAGCAGTTTTGGGGGGATTGGAAACACCATATATTTT. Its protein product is CASSFGGIGNTIYF.

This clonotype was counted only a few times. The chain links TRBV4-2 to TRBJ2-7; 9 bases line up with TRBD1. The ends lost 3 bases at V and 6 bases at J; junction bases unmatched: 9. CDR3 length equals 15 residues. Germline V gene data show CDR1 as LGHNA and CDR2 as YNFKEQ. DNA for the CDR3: TGTGCCAGCAGCCAGACCGGGACAGGGTGGTCCGAGCAGTACTTC. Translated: CASSQTGTGWSEQYF.

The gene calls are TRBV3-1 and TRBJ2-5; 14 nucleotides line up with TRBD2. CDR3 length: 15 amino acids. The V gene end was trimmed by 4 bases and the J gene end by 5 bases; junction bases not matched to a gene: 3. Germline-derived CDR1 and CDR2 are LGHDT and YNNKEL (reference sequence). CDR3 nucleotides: TGTGCCAGCAGCCGACTAGCGGGAGGGGGGGAGACCCAGTACTTC. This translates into CASSRLAGGGETQYF.

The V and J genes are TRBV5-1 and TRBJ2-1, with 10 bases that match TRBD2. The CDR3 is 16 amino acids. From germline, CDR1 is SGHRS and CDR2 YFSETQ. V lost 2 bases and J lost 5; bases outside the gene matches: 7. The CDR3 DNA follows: TGCGCCAGCAGCTTACGGACTAGCGGCCGACACAATGAGCAGTTCTTC. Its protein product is CASSLRTSGRHNEQFF.

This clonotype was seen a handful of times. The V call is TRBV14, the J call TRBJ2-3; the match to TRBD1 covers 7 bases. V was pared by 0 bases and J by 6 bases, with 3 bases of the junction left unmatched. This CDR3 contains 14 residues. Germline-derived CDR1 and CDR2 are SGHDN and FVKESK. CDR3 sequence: CASSQEGTDDTQYF. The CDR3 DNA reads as TGTGCCAGCAGCCAAGAGGGGACAGATGATACGCAGTATTTT. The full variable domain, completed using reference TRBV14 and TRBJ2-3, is EAGVTQFPSHSVIEKGQTVTLRCDPISGHDNLYWYRRVMGKEIKFLLHFVKESKQDESGMPNNRFLAERTGGTYSTLKVQPAELEDSGVYFCASSQEGTDDTQYFGPGTRLTVL.